A selection of T cell receptor beta chains follows, all from one sample in a study of blood T cell repertoires in COVID-19. Only in-frame clones appear in the TCRdb table, and some are missing; sequencing was by immunoSEQ multiplex PCR. The repertoire holds hundreds of thousands of clones, with 80% to 90% as singletons. Sequenced input: peripheral blood. These receptors were collected from a man older than 75 with acute or convalescent COVID-19. Both conserved end residues are part of each CDR3. A D gene is named only where the DNA matches it firmly. Only part of the rows carry a size: once, few, many, or a class if the clone is expanded.

CDR3aa	CDR3nt	abundance	d_gene	v_gene	j_gene
CASSLGTTQETQYF	TGCGCCAGCAGCCTAGGGACTACACAAGAGACCCAGTACTTC	NA	TRBD2	TRBV5-1	TRBJ2-5
CASSLTGLDTQYF	TGTGCCAGCAGCTTAACAGGGCTGGATACGCAGTATTTT	once	NA	TRBV5-4	TRBJ2-3
CASRSLAGTLAKNIQYF	TGTGCCAGCAGGTCACTTGCCGGGACATTAGCCAAAAACATTCAGTACTTC	NA	NA	TRBV27	TRBJ2-4
CASSLGTTREKLFF	TGTGCCAGCAGCTTGGGTACCACTCGTGAAAAACTGTTTTTT	NA	NA	TRBV5-5	TRBJ1-4
CASSRAGTSYNEQFF	TGCGCCAGCAGCCGTGCCGGGACTAGTTATAATGAGCAGTTCTTC	once	TRBD2	TRBV4-1	TRBJ2-1
CASSVGLAGRSPTDTQYF	TGTGCCAGCAGCGTAGGATTAGCGGGGAGGTCCCCCACAGATACGCAGTATTTT	NA	TRBD2	TRBV9	TRBJ2-3
CASSLTGPGQGRGCGYTF	TGTGCCAGCAGCCTCACTGGGCCGGGACAGGGTCGTGGTTGCGGCTACACCTTC	NA	TRBD1	TRBV9	TRBJ1-2
CASSVVEGTNYGYTF	TGTGCCAGCAGCGTAGTGGAGGGAACTAACTATGGCTACACCTTC	once	NA	TRBV9	TRBJ1-2
CASSIQTGGGETQYF	TGTGCCAGCAGCATACAGACAGGGGGCGGAGAGACCCAGTACTTC	once	TRBD1	TRBV7-2	TRBJ2-5
CASILGGGQGTHEQYF	TGTGCCAGCATCCTCGGGGGGGGACAGGGGACACACGAGCAGTACTTC	once	TRBD1	TRBV5-6	TRBJ2-7
CASSDSGSPLHF	TGTGCCAGCAGTGACAGTGGTTCACCCCTCCACTTT	few	NA	TRBV6-6	TRBJ1-6
CATSRAGGFSYEQYF	TGTGCCACCAGCAGAGCGGGGGGCTTCTCCTACGAGCAGTACTTC	NA	NA	TRBV15	TRBJ2-7
CASSSDRGPDEQFF	TGTGCCAGCAGCTCGGACAGGGGCCCCGATGAGCAGTTCTTC	once	TRBD1	TRBV11-3	TRBJ2-1
CASRLVTQNTGELFF	TGTGCAAGTCGCTTAGTGACACAGAACACCGGGGAGCTGTTTTTT	NA	NA	TRBV12-2	TRBJ2-2
CASSLTSGRLAGGVTGELFF	TGTGCCAGCAGCTTAACTTCGGGCCGACTAGCGGGAGGGGTCACCGGGGAGCTGTTTTTT	NA	TRBD2	TRBV11-3	TRBJ2-2
CASRGSSYNEQFF	TGCGCCAGCAGAGGGAGCTCCTACAATGAGCAGTTCTTC	NA	NA	TRBV10-2	TRBJ2-1
CASSSRGSGGYTF	TGTGCCAGCAGTTCCCGGGGGTCGGGTGGCTACACCTTC	NA	NA	TRBV27	TRBJ1-2
CASSQFDRAQYSNQPQHF	TGTGCCAGCAGCCAATTTGACAGGGCCCAATATAGCAATCAGCCCCAGCATTTT	NA	TRBD1	TRBV2	TRBJ1-5
CASSSGHSSSPLHF	TGTGCCAGCAGCTCAGGACACTCGAGTTCACCCCTCCACTTT	NA	NA	TRBV5-6	TRBJ1-6
CASSVGMDRDSGNTIYF	TGTGCCAGCAGCGTAGGTATGGACAGGGACTCTGGAAACACCATATATTTT	NA	TRBD1	TRBV9	TRBJ1-3
CASSLARGVGNIQYF	TGTGCCAGCAGCTTAGCCCGCGGGGTAGGAAACATTCAGTACTTC	NA	NA	TRBV11-2	TRBJ2-4
CASSLYAGGRENIQYF	TGTGCCAGCAGCTTATATGCGGGGGGGCGCGAAAACATTCAGTACTTC	NA	TRBD2	TRBV11-2	TRBJ2-4
CASSTPGQDNSPLHF	TGTGCCAGTAGTACCCCGGGACAGGATAATTCACCCCTCCACTTT	NA	TRBD1	TRBV19	TRBJ1-6
CASSRDIGANVLTF	TGTGCCAGCAGCCGGGACATTGGGGCCAACGTCCTGACTTTC	NA	NA	TRBV6-6	TRBJ2-6
CASSVEGAAREKLFF	TGTGCCAGCAGCGTAGAAGGGGCAGCGAGGGAAAAACTGTTTTTT	NA	NA	TRBV9	TRBJ1-4
CASSPRRGGDTGELFF	TGTGCCAGTAGTCCCCGGAGGGGGGGAGACACCGGGGAGCTGTTTTTT	once	NA	TRBV19	TRBJ2-2
CAISQDGDYGYTF	TGTGCCATCTCCCAGGATGGCGACTATGGCTACACCTTC	NA	NA	TRBV10-3	TRBJ1-2
CASSRTRGAPNTQYF	TGTGCCAGTAGCCGAACGCGGGGGGCCCCAAATACGCAGTATTTT	NA	TRBD2	TRBV19	TRBJ2-3
CASSLNAGATYEQYF	TGCGCCAGCAGCTTGAATGCAGGGGCGACCTACGAGCAGTACTTC	NA	NA	TRBV5-1	TRBJ2-7
CASSPFQGRGSPLHF	TGTGCCAGCAGTCCATTTCAGGGGAGAGGATCACCCCTCCACTTT	NA	NA	TRBV28	TRBJ1-6
CASTLDRGAGNTIYF	TGTGCCAGCACCCTCGACAGGGGCGCTGGAAACACCATATATTTT	NA	TRBD1	TRBV6-5	TRBJ1-3
CASSFSGTSMNTGELFF	TGTGCCAGCAGCTTCTCCGGGACTAGCATGAACACCGGGGAGCTGTTTTTT	NA	TRBD2	TRBV7-6	TRBJ2-2
CASSARQGAEQPQHF	TGCGCCAGCAGCGCCCGACAGGGGGCTGAGCAGCCCCAGCATTTT	NA	TRBD1	TRBV4-1	TRBJ1-5
CASSFTHHTDTQYF	TGTGCCAGCAGTTTTACACACCACACAGATACGCAGTATTTT	NA	NA	TRBV6-5	TRBJ2-3
CASSLDRGANEKLFF	TGTGCCAGCAGCTTAGATCGGGGGGCTAATGAAAAACTGTTTTTT	NA	NA	TRBV7-2	TRBJ1-4
CASTGGGQPQHF	TGTGCCAGCACAGGGGGCGGTCAGCCCCAGCATTTT	NA	TRBD1	TRBV19	TRBJ1-5
CASSERGSDTQYF	TGTGCCAGCAGTGAGCGGGGGTCGGATACGCAGTATTTT	NA	TRBD2	TRBV6-1	TRBJ2-3
CAISPRVAGGTSTDTQYF	TGTGCCATCAGTCCGCGGGTAGCGGGAGGCACTAGCACAGATACGCAGTATTTT	NA	TRBD2	TRBV10-3	TRBJ2-3
CASNPVGRGYSNQPQHF	TGTGCCAGCAACCCCGTGGGGAGGGGATATAGCAATCAGCCCCAGCATTTT	NA	NA	TRBV6-2/TRBV6-3	TRBJ1-5
CASSRSMNTEAFF	TGTGCCAGTAGTAGGAGCATGAACACTGAAGCTTTCTTT	NA	NA	TRBV19	TRBJ1-1
CASSGTGGKDTEAFF	TGTGCCAGCAGTGGGACAGGGGGGAAGGACACTGAAGCTTTCTTT	NA	TRBD1	TRBV25-1	TRBJ1-1
CASSIDGLAGAYNEQFF	TGTGCCAGTAGTATAGATGGACTAGCGGGCGCCTACAATGAGCAGTTCTTC	NA	TRBD2	TRBV19	TRBJ2-1